The 25 T cell receptor beta chains below come from one sample, sequenced in a study of T-cell memory formation after mild COVID-19. Using its own MiXCR run on the 5' RACE reads, TCRdb lists one record per CDR3 protein. This repertoire shows 65,000 to 90,000 distinct CDR3 sequences, more than 11% found once; its top ten account for under 35%. Sequencing was carried out using PBMCs or a T cell subset sorted from them (not recorded which). These receptors all stem from an adult woman who had mild COVID-19 (a few samples of this study predate the infection). Cell type and time point are not known.

The table lists this clonotype with many counts. The rearrangement joins TRBV2 to TRBJ2-7; 7 bases are a match to TRBD1. Looked up from germline, CDR1 is SNHLY and CDR2 is FYNNEI. This CDR3 comprises 13 residues. With 7 bases clipped from V and 2 bases from J, the junction kept 5 bases outside the gene matches. DNA of the CDR3: TGTGCCAGCACCGGGACAGCCGCCTACGAGCAGTACTTC. This encodes CASTGTAAYEQYF.

The chain is built from TRBV3-1 and TRBJ1-1, with no clear D. Germline CDR1 and CDR2: LGHDT and YNNKEL (reference sequence). Trimming left V 4 bases short and J 2 bases short, with 5 bases between. The CDR3 is 12 amino acids. CDR3 nucleotide sequence: TGTGCCAGCAGCCTGTATAACACTGAAGCTTTCTTT. The encoded protein is CASSLYNTEAFF.

The V call is TRBV4-3, the J call TRBJ2-1; 11 nucleotides agree with TRBD2. Germline trimming cut 5 bases from V and 7 bases from J; bases unmatched to any gene: 7. Germline lookup yields CDR1 LGHNA and CDR2 YSLEER. The CDR3 contains 15 residues. In nucleotides, the CDR3 is TGCGCCAGCAGCTACGGGGCTAGCGGGAGGAATGAGCAGTTCTTC. Translating gives CASSYGASGRNEQFF.

This clonotype occurred a few times. The rearrangement links TRBV9 to TRBJ2-7; D may be TRBD2 (6 bases). The CDR3 consists of 14 residues. Germline V lookup: CDR1 SGDLS, CDR2 YYNGEE. With 4 bases removed from V and 5 bases from J, the gap between germline ends came to 16 bases. The CDR3 DNA sequence: TGTGCCAGCAGCTCGTGGGGCAGGGAGGACGAGCAGTACTTC. Amino acid sequence: CASSSWGREDEQYF.

The chain has TRBV7-9 and TRBJ2-5; D may be TRBD1 or TRBD2 (5 bases each). Germline lookup yields CDR1 SEHNR and CDR2 FQNEAQ (reference sequence). This CDR3 comprises 14 residues. Trimming left V 1 base short and J 4 bases short, with 10 bases between. The CDR3 DNA follows: TGTGCCAGCAGCTTAGGATCGGGGCTAGAGACCCAGTACTTC. It yields the protein CASSLGSGLETQYF.

This clonotype has more than one count but fewer than ten. The rearrangement joins TRBV5-1 to TRBJ2-7, with D uncertain. Trimming shortened V by 0 bases and J by 3 bases, and 10 bases separated the two germline ends. CDR1 SGHRS and CDR2 YFSETQ come from the germline V gene. This CDR3 spans 14 amino acids. CDR3 coding DNA: TGCGCCAGCAGCTTGGAGGCACACCACTACGAGCAGTACTTC. Its protein is CASSLEAHHYEQYF. Full variable domain (missing parts from reference TRBV5-1 and TRBJ2-7): KAGVTQTPRYLIKTRGQQVTLSCSPISGHRSVSWYQQTPGQGLQFLFEYFSETQRNKGNFPGRFSGRQFSNSRSEMNVSTLELGDSALYLCASSLEAHHYEQYFGPGTRLTVT.

This clonotype was observed a handful of times. The rearrangement joins TRBV7-8 to TRBJ2-1, with D perhaps matching TRBD1 or TRBD2 (5 bases each). V was cut by 0 bases and J by 13 bases, with 7 bases left in between. The CDR3 is 11 amino acids. Germline V gene sequence: CDR1 SGHVS, CDR2 FQNEAQ. CDR3 nucleotides: TGTGCCAGCAGCTTAGCCAGGGACCAGTTCTTC. As protein: CASSLARDQFF.

This clonotype was seen more than once but under ten times. This chain joins TRBV6-5 and TRBJ1-2; 8 bases map to TRBD1. The trim removed 5 bases at V and 4 bases at J, leaving 6 bases unmatched. This CDR3 spans 14 amino acids. The germline V gene encodes CDR1 MNHEY and CDR2 SVGAGI. CDR3 DNA sequence: TGTGCCAGCAGTGCGGACAGGGTAGGCTATGGCTACACCTTC. It translates to CASSADRVGYGYTF.

The chain has TRBV20-1 and TRBJ2-2, with a tentative D call TRBD2 (5 bases). CDR1 is DFQATT and CDR2 is SNEGSKA in the germline V gene (reference sequence). CDR3 length: 14 residues. Deletions cut 5 bases from V and 3 bases from J, with 13 bases between. The CDR3 DNA sequence: TGCAGTGCTCGAGGAGGTACGGACACCGGGGAGCTGTTTTTT. Amino acid sequence: CSARGGTDTGELFF.

The chain is built from TRBV6-5 and TRBJ1-1; D not certain. The CDR3 spans 15 residues. The germline V and J ends were trimmed by 0 bases and 4 bases, with 12 bases remaining between them. The germline V gene encodes CDR1 MNHEY and CDR2 SVGAGI. The CDR3 loop is CASSYSVGSRTEAFF. Written as DNA, the CDR3 is TGTGCCAGCAGTTACTCTGTCGGATCCCGCACTGAAGCTTTCTTT.

This clonotype has only a few counts. The rearrangement uses TRBV4-1 and TRBJ1-1; 7 positions match TRBD1. Trimming removed 5 bases from V and 3 bases from J; junction bases left unmatched: 6. The CDR3 spans 14 residues. From germline, CDR1 is MGHRA and CDR2 YSYEKL. The DNA of the CDR3 is TGCGCCAGCAGCTCCCGACAGGGCGACACTGAAGCTTTCTTT. Its translation is CASSSRQGDTEAFF.

V and J are TRBV5-1 and TRBJ2-7; D might be TRBD1 or TRBD2, each matching 5 bases. CDR3 length equals 14 residues. The germline CDR1 and CDR2 sequences are SGHRS and YFSETQ. V lost 3 bases and J lost 2, with 12 bases in between. Here the CDR3 DNA reads TGCGCCAGCAGCTCCTGGGACCGTCCCTACGAGCAGTACTTC. Translated: CASSSWDRPYEQYF.

This clonotype was seen a handful of times. The chain is built from TRBV5-6 and TRBJ2-3, with D hard to call. This CDR3 is built from 13 residues. CDR1 and CDR2 (germline): SGHDT, YYEEEE. Trimming removed 3 bases at V and 1 base at J, with 6 bases between. The CDR3 loop is CASSSMGTDTQYF. The DNA of the CDR3 is TGTGCCAGCAGCTCCATGGGCACAGATACGCAGTATTTT.

This clonotype was recorded a few times. This chain links TRBV7-9 with TRBJ2-3; the D is unclear. CDR3 length: 13 amino acids. Germline CDR1 and CDR2: SEHNR and FQNEAQ (reference sequence). With 4 bases removed from V and 2 bases from J, the gap between germline ends came to 7 bases. CDR3 amino acids: CASSSGSTDTQYF. For the CDR3, the DNA is TGTGCCAGCAGCTCCGGGTCCACAGATACGCAGTATTTT.

This clonotype was seen a handful of times. CDR3 sequence: CASSPQLEGLTDTQYF. The CDR3 DNA is TGTGCCAGCAGCCCCCAACTAGAGGGGCTCACAGATACGCAGTATTTT. The chain is built from TRBV6-6 and TRBJ2-3; D may correspond to TRBD1 or TRBD2 (5 bases each). This CDR3 region has 16 residues. Germline CDR1 reads MNHNY; CDR2 reads SVGAGI (reference sequence). V lost 6 bases and J 2 bases, leaving 18 bases between the germline ends.

The chain is built from TRBV12-3 or TRBV12-4 and TRBJ1-5; 9 positions match TRBD1. V was pared by 4 bases and J by 11 bases, with 9 bases of the junction left unmatched. This CDR3 has 14 residues. The CDR3 region is CASSSTGGLTAQHF. The CDR3 region has the DNA TGTGCCAGCAGTTCGACAGGGGGTTTGACGGCCCAGCATTTT.

The V gene is TRBV9, the J gene TRBJ2-7; 10 bases fit TRBD2. This CDR3 is 13 amino acids long. V gave up 4 bases and J gave up 6 bases; unmatched junction bases: 4. Looked up from germline, CDR1 is SGDLS and CDR2 is YYNGEE. In nucleotides, the CDR3 is TGTGCCAGCAGCACCAGCGGGAGGGGCGAGCAGTACTTC. Its translation is CASSTSGRGEQYF.

The rearrangement joins TRBV27 to TRBJ2-3; D is ambiguous. The CDR3 is made up of 12 amino acids. Germline V gene sequence: CDR1 MNHEY, CDR2 SMNVEV (reference sequence). V lost 6 bases, J lost 6 bases, and 10 bases lay in between. The DNA of the CDR3 is TGTGCCAGCAGATTTCCCCGGGATACGCAGTATTTT. Protein: CASRFPRDTQYF.

The genes are TRBV24-1 and TRBJ1-5, with D possibly TRBD1 on 5 matching bases. This CDR3 spans 13 amino acids. Trimming shortened V by 2 bases and J by 6 bases, and 7 bases separated the two germline ends. CDR1 is KGHDR, CDR2 SFDVKD, per germline. The CDR3 spells CATSDSGGQPQHF. In nucleotides, the CDR3 is TGTGCCACCAGTGATTCGGGGGGTCAGCCCCAGCATTTT.

The chain carries TRBV7-9 and TRBJ2-7, with 11 bases that match TRBD1. Germline V gene data show CDR1 as SEHNR and CDR2 as FQNEAQ (reference sequence). The trim removed 0 bases at V and 5 bases at J, leaving 6 bases unmatched. This CDR3 is built from 16 residues. The CDR3, as DNA: TGTGCCAGCAGCTTAGCATTGGACAGGGGGCTAGACGAGCAGTACTTC. Translating it yields CASSLALDRGLDEQYF.

CDR3 region: CASSLSGTGAYEQYF. The CDR3 DNA is TGTGCCAGCAGTTTATCCGGGACAGGGGCCTACGAGCAGTACTTC. The rearrangement joins TRBV27 to TRBJ2-7; 10 bases fit TRBD1. The V segment lost 0 bases and the J segment 2 bases; nucleotides outside the gene matches: 1. The germline V gene has CDR1 MNHEY and CDR2 SMNVEV (reference sequence). The CDR3 totals 15 residues.

Of note for this clonotype: The junction and the germline gene differ at one end; a read error may be behind it. V usage is TRBV12-3 or TRBV12-4 and J usage is TRBJ2-3; 10 bases line up with TRBD2. The CDR3 covers 16 residues. The CDR3 loop is CDSSPSGSLGSDTQYF. For the CDR3, the DNA is TGTGACAGCAGTCCTAGCGGGAGTTTGGGGTCAGATACGCAGTATTTT.

The gene calls are TRBV4-1 and TRBJ2-3; D tentatively fits TRBD1 or TRBD2 (5 bases each). The germline gives CDR1 MGHRA, CDR2 YSYEKL. This CDR3 comprises 17 residues. V was cut by 0 bases and J by 0 bases, with 13 bases left in between. The CDR3 DNA is TGCGCCAGCAGCCAAGATATGGGGGTCCTTAGCACAGATACGCAGTATTTT. As protein: CASSQDMGVLSTDTQYF.

This clonotype was picked up a small number of times. The chain joins TRBV29-1 to TRBJ2-1; the D gene could be TRBD1 or TRBD2 (6 bases each). Germline lookup yields CDR1 SQVTM and CDR2 ANQGSEA. The CDR3 length is 13 residues. Trimming cost V 7 bases and J 5 bases, with 15 bases left between them. The DNA of the CDR3 is TGCAGCGGCAGACGGGGGCTTGACAATGAGCAGTTCTTC. Protein sequence: CSGRRGLDNEQFF.

The J gene is TRBJ2-1, the V gene TRBV7-2; D is ambiguous. The germline V gene has CDR1 SGHTA and CDR2 FQGNSA. There are 11 residues in the CDR3. The germline V and J ends were trimmed by 3 bases and 7 bases, with 4 bases remaining between them. The CDR3 sequence: CASSFTNEQFF. CDR3 sequence (DNA): TGTGCCAGCAGCTTTACTAATGAGCAGTTCTTC.